The 5 T cell receptor beta chains below come from one sample, sequenced in a study of blood T cell repertoires in COVID-19. Assay used: immunoSEQ multiplex PCR; TCRdb lists only in-frame clones, some missing. The repertoire holds 110,000 to 150,000 clones, with approximately 91% as singletons. The sample comprised peripheral blood. The source is an older man with acute or convalescent COVID-19.

J is TRBJ2-3 and V is TRBV6-6; 12 nucleotides line up with TRBD2. The CDR3 length is 15 residues. Germline values: CDR1 MNHNY, CDR2 SVGAGI (reference sequence). J was trimmed by 6 bases and V by 7 bases; bases with no gene match: 8. DNA for the CDR3: TGTGCCAGCACCCCCGGACTAGCGGGGACCGATACGCAGTATTTT. This codes for CASTPGLAGTDTQYF.

This clone was counted a few times. V and J are TRBV30 and TRBJ1-5; D possibly corresponds to TRBD1 (6 bases). The CDR3 consists of 16 residues. The germline gives CDR1 GTSNPN, CDR2 SVGIG (reference sequence). V gave up 2 bases and J gave up 2 bases, with 16 bases separating them. CDR3 sequence: CAWSTDQGLGNQPQHF. The CDR3 DNA reads TGTGCCTGGAGTACTGACCAGGGGCTCGGCAATCAGCCCCAGCATTTT.

J is TRBJ1-4 and V is TRBV5-1; D remains ambiguous. The germline V gene has CDR1 SGHRS and CDR2 YFSETQ. The CDR3 spans 13 residues. Trimming shortened V by 6 bases and J by 4 bases, and 10 bases separated the two germline ends. CDR3 bases: TGCGCCAGCACCCCCGGGAGTAATGAAAAACTGTTTTTT. As protein: CASTPGSNEKLFF.

The gene calls are TRBV7-6 and TRBJ2-4; TRBD2 matches at 8 bases. V was clipped by 5 bases and J by 4 bases; unmatched bases: 10. The CDR3 totals 16 residues. In germline, CDR1 is SGHVS, CDR2 FNYEAQ. CDR3 in amino acids: CASSRSGVAGKNIQYF. Written as DNA, the CDR3 is TGTGCCAGCAGCCGGAGCGGAGTAGCGGGGAAAAACATTCAGTACTTC.

The gene calls are TRBV27 and TRBJ2-7; TRBD2 might be the D (7 bases). V lost 2 bases to trimming and J lost 2 bases, with 13 bases between them. Germline values: CDR1 MNHEY, CDR2 SMNVEV (reference sequence). The CDR3 is made up of 15 amino acids. CDR3: CASSLVGGGPYEQYF. The CDR3 DNA is TGTGCCAGCAGTTTAGTAGGGGGGGGCCCCTACGAGCAGTACTTC.